The following is a TCR beta chain sequence with its context. The PCR employed 60 Vbeta primers together with 13 Jbeta primers. Generated by immunoSEQ multiplex PCR, the TCRdb table keeps only in-frame clones and is missing some. The repertoire holds 120,000 or so clones, with approximately 87% as singletons. The sample originates from a study of cytomegalovirus exposure and HLA in healthy donors. The CDR3 contains 16 residues. J gave up 5 bases and V 1 base, and 7 bases lay outside the gene matches. Germline loops: CDR1 MGHRA, CDR2 YSYEKL. The clonotype originates from a man aged 18 to 30 in good health and CMV-seropositive. The rearrangement uses TRBV4-1 and TRBJ2-5, with 10 bases that match TRBD2. Sample: PBMCs. CDR3: CASSQVKGLATETQYF. CDR3 DNA sequence: TGCGCCAGCAGCCAAGTTAAGGGACTAGCGACGGAGACCCAGTACTTC.